Following are 14 T cell receptor beta chains from one sample sequenced in a study of T cell repertoires in cytomegalovirus infection. TCRdb processed the reads anew with MiXCR; each CDR3 protein has one entry. The repertoire holds tens of thousands of distinct CDR3 sequences, with about 26% as singletons. Their antigen targets remain unknown. The source material was CD8+ T cells from cultured PBMCs, sampled from culture after CMV antigen stimulation. Receptors originate from a human donor in good health (CMV status not recorded). Some clones in this sample may be carry-over from other donors' samples.

This clonotype was observed at least ten times. The chain carries TRBV27 and TRBJ2-7; D might be TRBD1 (5 bases). V was trimmed by 2 bases and J by 6 bases, leaving 11 bases between them. CDR3 length: 13 residues. Germline V gene sequence: CDR1 MNHEY, CDR2 SMNVEV (reference sequence). The CDR3 protein is CASSLQWQGEQYF. In DNA, the CDR3 is TGTGCCAGCAGTTTACAGTGGCAGGGCGAGCAGTACTTC.

This clonotype was seen more than once but under ten times. The rearrangement joins TRBV28 to TRBJ2-1; perhaps D is TRBD1 or TRBD2 (5 bases each). Trimming pared 6 bases from V and 0 bases from J, leaving 15 bases between. Germline-derived CDR1 and CDR2 are MDHEN and SYDVKM. There are 16 residues in the CDR3. The CDR3 bases are TGTGCCAGCAGCCCCTGGGACGGGGACTCCTACAATGAGCAGTTCTTC. As protein: CASSPWDGDSYNEQFF.

This clonotype was detected ten times or more. This CDR3 reads CASSPEGDGANYGYTF. The CDR3 coding sequence is TGTGCCAGCAGCCCCGAGGGGGACGGTGCTAACTATGGCTACACCTTC. The rearrangement uses TRBV7-2 and TRBJ1-2; a weak D match, TRBD1 (6 bases). CDR1 and CDR2 from the germline V gene are SGHTA and FQGNSA. The CDR3 covers 16 residues. Trimming left V 5 bases short and J 0 bases short, with 16 bases between.

This sequence joins TRBV28 and TRBJ2-5; 9 bases are shared with TRBD1. V was clipped by 3 bases and J by 2 bases; unmatched bases: 10. CDR3 length equals 17 residues. CDR1 and CDR2 (germline): MDHEN, SYDVKM. The CDR3 region is CASSFFVQGAQQETQYF. The CDR3 bases are TGTGCCAGCAGTTTCTTTGTACAGGGGGCACAGCAAGAGACCCAGTACTTC.

The sample holds one count of this clonotype. A read error may produce the germline difference seen at one junction end. The genes are TRBV10-3 and TRBJ2-1; TRBD2 matches 10 bases. The germline V gene encodes CDR1 ENHRY and CDR2 SYGVKD. The CDR3 is 14 residues long. The CDR3 protein is CAISSGGAWNERFF. The DNA of the CDR3 is TGTGCCATCAGTAGCGGGGGGGCTTGGAATGAGCGGTTCTTC.

The chain couples TRBV11-1 to TRBJ1-1; D is ambiguous. The ends were cut back, 4 bases at V and 1 base at J, with 7 bases in the middle. The CDR3 is made up of 13 amino acids. Germline CDR1 SGHAT, CDR2 FQDESV (reference sequence). CDR3 loop: CASSSSGNTEAFF. The CDR3 DNA is TGTGCCAGCAGCTCGTCGGGGAACACTGAAGCTTTCTTT.

The chain uses TRBV27 and TRBJ2-3; TRBD1 matches 12 bases. CDR1 is MNHEY, CDR2 SMNVEV, per germline (reference sequence). The CDR3 contains 15 residues. The J segment lost 6 bases and the V segment lost 7 bases, leaving 8 bases of the junction unmatched. CDR3 nucleotide sequence: TGTGCCAGCAAAGTCCGGGACAGGGGGCCGGATACGCAGTATTTT. It encodes CASKVRDRGPDTQYF.

The V and J genes are TRBV9 and TRBJ2-2, with D perhaps TRBD1 (6 bases). Germline V gene sequence: CDR1 SGDLS, CDR2 YYNGEE. This CDR3 contains 17 residues. V dropped 4 bases and J dropped 3 bases, with 19 bases sitting between them. As DNA, the CDR3 is TGTGCCAGCAGCCGGCCCCGACAGGCGGCGGACACCGGGGAGCTGTTTTTT. Translating it yields CASSRPRQAADTGELFF. The full variable domain, its missing parts supplied by reference TRBV9 and TRBJ2-2, is DSGVTQTPKHLITATGQRVTLRCSPRSGDLSVYWYQQSLDQGLQFLIQYYNGEERAKGNILERFSAQQFPDLHSELNLSSLELGDSALYFCASSRPRQAADTGELFFGEGSRLTVL.

This clonotype was recorded a few times. V and J are TRBV7-2 and TRBJ2-7; D is undetermined. The CDR3 has 13 residues. The germline V and J ends were trimmed by 5 bases and 4 bases, with 12 bases remaining between them. Looked up from germline, CDR1 is SGHTA and CDR2 is FQGNSA. CDR3 nucleotides: TGTGCCAGCAGCCGGGTTACGGCTTACGAGCAGTACTTC. It codes for CASSRVTAYEQYF.

The chain carries TRBV7-9 and TRBJ2-2; 11 nucleotides align to TRBD2. The CDR3 loop spans 16 amino acids. V trimming: 1 base; J trimming: 6 bases; junction bases outside the gene matches: 4. Germline loops: CDR1 SEHNR, CDR2 FQNEAQ (reference sequence). The CDR3 protein is CASSLVTSGRPGELFF. CDR3 nucleotides: TGTGCCAGCAGCTTAGTTACTAGCGGGAGACCCGGGGAGCTGTTTTTT.

This chain uses TRBV19 with TRBJ1-1, with D possibly matching TRBD1 (5 bases). V was clipped by 6 bases and J by 1 base, with 12 bases between them. The CDR3 has 14 residues. CDR1 LNHDA and CDR2 SQIVND come from the germline V gene (reference sequence). As DNA, the CDR3 is TGTGCCAGTAGAACCGGGGGGGGGAACACTGAAGCTTTCTTT. Amino acid sequence: CASRTGGGNTEAFF.

V and J are TRBV20-1 and TRBJ2-2; TRBD1 aligns across 8 bases. J lost 4 bases, V lost 5 bases, and 6 bases had no gene match. The CDR3 spans 14 residues. The germline V gene encodes CDR1 DFQATT and CDR2 SNEGSKA (reference sequence). CDR3 bases: TGCAGTGCTGACAGGGGAGGTGGCACCGGGGAGCTGTTTTTT. This encodes CSADRGGGTGELFF.

The CDR3 nucleotides read TGTGCCAGCAGCTTCGGCCTAGAAGATACGCAGTATTTT. Amino acid sequence: CASSFGLEDTQYF. This chain connects TRBV7-3 to TRBJ2-3; D remains ambiguous. V lost 3 bases to trimming and J lost 5 bases, with 9 bases between them. The CDR3 totals 13 residues. Looked up from germline, CDR1 is SGHTA and CDR2 is FQGTGA.

About this clonotype itself: One end of the junction does not line up with germline, which may come from a read error. The rearrangement links TRBV27 to TRBJ2-7, with 7 bases matching TRBD1. Germline CDR1 reads MNHEY; CDR2 reads SMNVEV (reference sequence). The CDR3 extends over 13 amino acids. Here the CDR3 DNA reads TGTGCCAGCAGCGATGGGACAGACAGTCCCAAGCACTTC. Protein sequence: CASSDGTDSPKHF.